The rows below give T cell receptor beta chains drawn from one sample of a study of response to subunit inactivated influenza vaccine. MiXCR was run by TCRdb on the RT-PCR reads, yielding one entry per CDR3 protein. The repertoire holds around 710,000 distinct CDR3 sequences, approximately 13% seen once, with 5.5% to 7% in the top ten. This sample comprised PBMCs from blood, obtained roughly 15 days before vaccination. The source of these receptors is a man aged 45-60 years who received an inactivated influenza vaccine. CDR3s include the opening cysteine and the closing phenylalanine or tryptophan. The D gene is left open where the match is weak. Some rows have no size entry. The others give once, few or many, or a class for an expanded clone.

clone size,V gene,D gene,J gene,CDR3 DNA,CDR3 protein
.,TRBV4-2,TRBD1,TRBJ2-7,TGTGCCAGCAGCCAACCGGGACAGGGGACCTACGAGCAGTACTTC,CASSQPGQGTYEQYF
few,TRBV9,.,TRBJ2-2,TGTGCCAGCAGCGTAGTCTCCGCCACCGGGGAGCTGTTTTTT,CASSVVSATGELFF
many,TRBV11-2,TRBD2,TRBJ2-3,TGTGCCAGCAGCTTAGATACCCTAGCGGGAGATAGCGCAGATACGCAGTATTTT,CASSLDTLAGDSADTQYF
many,TRBV18,.,TRBJ1-2,TGTGCCAGCTCACAGGGGGGACTGAACTATGGCTACACCTTC,CASSQGGLNYGYTF
.,TRBV6-1,TRBD2,TRBJ2-3,TGTGCCAGCAGCAGAGAACTAGCGGGGGATACGCAGTATTTT,CASSRELAGDTQYF
.,TRBV20-1,.,TRBJ2-7,TGCAGTGCAGCTCCCGGGAACGAGCAGTACTTC,CSAAPGNEQYF
.,TRBV11-2,.,TRBJ1-1,TGTGCCAGCAGCTTCGGAGAATTTAACACTGAAGCTTTCTTT,CASSFGEFNTEAFF
.,TRBV12-3/TRBV12-4,TRBD1,TRBJ2-5,TGTGCCAGCAACCCACAGGGGGCGATTCTGGAGACCCAGTACTTC,CASNPQGAILETQYF
.,TRBV5-8,TRBD1,TRBJ1-4,TGTGCCAGCCGAAGACAGGGTTACGATGAAAAACTGTTTTTT,CASRRQGYDEKLFF
many,TRBV5-1,.,TRBJ2-4,TGCGCCAGCAGCCCTGCCACGACACAGAAAAACATTCAGTACTTC,CASSPATTQKNIQYF
.,TRBV28,TRBD2,TRBJ2-1,TGTGCCAGCAGTTTTTTTAGCGGGAGGCAGTTCTTC,CASSFFSGRQFF
.,TRBV4-1,.,TRBJ2-3,TGCGCCAGCAGCCAAGGGGTCACCTTCGGAGATACGCAGTATTTT,CASSQGVTFGDTQYF
few,TRBV11-2,.,TRBJ2-1,TGTGCCAGCAGCTTAGACCCCGCCAGGGACATGTTCTTC,CASSLDPARDMFF
few,TRBV6-2/TRBV6-3,.,TRBJ1-5,TGTGCCAGCAGTTACCCAGGGACACGTCTCAATCAGCCCCAGCATTTT,CASSYPGTRLNQPQHF
few,TRBV19,TRBD1,TRBJ2-7,TGTGCCATTACGACAGGGGGCCTTTCCTACGAGCAGTACTTC,CAITTGGLSYEQYF
.,TRBV14,.,TRBJ2-3,TGTGCCAGCAGCCAAGATTCGGGACCCACGCCGGATACGCAGTATTTT,CASSQDSGPTPDTQYF
.,TRBV15,.,TRBJ2-1,TGTGCCATCAGGGGAAGCGCAATAGGGGCTCATGAGCAGTTCTTC,CAIRGSAIGAHEQFF
.,TRBV5-1,.,TRBJ2-1,TGCGCCAGCAGCTTGGTTGGGAATGAGCATTTCTTC,CASSLVGNEHFF
.,TRBV14,.,TRBJ2-5,TGTGCCAGCAGCCAGCGAGGGACGCCACGAGAGACCCAGTACTTC,CASSQRGTPRETQYF
few,TRBV2,TRBD1,TRBJ2-7,TGTGCCAGCGGAATCGAGGGGACAGGGTCGGGTTGGGAGCAGTACTTC,CASGIEGTGSGWEQYF
few,TRBV6-1,.,TRBJ2-1,TGTGCCAGCAGTGAGAGAACCGGGACCTTTTCCGAGCAGTTCTTC,CASSERTGTFSEQFF
few,TRBV6-2/TRBV6-3,.,TRBJ2-3,TGTGCCAGCAGACGCCGTGCTAGCACAGATACGCAGTATTTT,CASRRRASTDTQYF
few,TRBV6-5,TRBD2,TRBJ2-1,TGTGCCAGCAGTCATCGACTAGCGGGAGATTTAGATGAGCAGTTCTTC,CASSHRLAGDLDEQFF
.,TRBV28,TRBD1,TRBJ2-7,TGTGCCAGCAGCCGTCCCGGGACAGGGTCCTTCTACGAGCAGTACTTC,CASSRPGTGSFYEQYF
few,TRBV12-3/TRBV12-4,.,TRBJ2-7,TGTGCCAGCAGTCAAAACACCACAAGGGGGGTCTTTGAGCAGTACTTC,CASSQNTTRGVFEQYF
few,TRBV20-1,.,TRBJ2-2,TGCAGTGCTAGACTGGCGTACACCGGGGAGCTGTTTTTT,CSARLAYTGELFF
.,TRBV7-2,.,TRBJ2-7,TGTGCCAGCAGCTTAGCGGGGCCCCCCTACGAGCAGTACTTC,CASSLAGPPYEQYF
.,TRBV2,.,TRBJ1-4,TGTGCCAGCACTTACAGAACAACTAATGAAAAACTGTTTTTT,CASTYRTTNEKLFF
.,TRBV27,.,TRBJ1-1,TGTGCCAGCAGTTTAAATTGGGGTTCGACGGTCAATGCTGAAGCTTTCTTT,CASSLNWGSTVNAEAFF
once,TRBV5-1,TRBD2,TRBJ2-5,TGCGCCAGCAGCTCCATCGGGGGGGAAGAGACCCAGAACTTC,CASSSIGGEETQNF
many,TRBV5-1,.,TRBJ2-4,TGCGCCAGCAGCACGTCGACAGGGAGGAACATTCAGTACTTC,CASSTSTGRNIQYF
.,TRBV12-5,.,TRBJ1-2,TGTGCTAGTGGTTTACAGGGAATCTATGGCTACACCTTC,CASGLQGIYGYTF
few,TRBV10-3,.,TRBJ2-1,TGTGCCATCAGTGACAGGCATGAGCAGTTCTTC,CAISDRHEQFF
.,TRBV20-1,TRBD2,TRBJ2-5,TGCAGTGCACCTCGCGGGGGGAAGACCCAGTACTTC,CSAPRGGKTQYF
.,TRBV5-1,.,TRBJ1-1,TGCGCCAGCAGCTTGGATGGGGGATCCACTGAAGCTTTCTTT,CASSLDGGSTEAFF
few,TRBV11-2,.,TRBJ2-7,TGTGCCAGCAGCTTAGTAGGGTCAGGCCTTGAGCAGTACTTC,CASSLVGSGLEQYF
few,TRBV18,.,TRBJ2-3,TGTGCCAGCTCACCACCGGTAGATACGCAGTATTTT,CASSPPVDTQYF